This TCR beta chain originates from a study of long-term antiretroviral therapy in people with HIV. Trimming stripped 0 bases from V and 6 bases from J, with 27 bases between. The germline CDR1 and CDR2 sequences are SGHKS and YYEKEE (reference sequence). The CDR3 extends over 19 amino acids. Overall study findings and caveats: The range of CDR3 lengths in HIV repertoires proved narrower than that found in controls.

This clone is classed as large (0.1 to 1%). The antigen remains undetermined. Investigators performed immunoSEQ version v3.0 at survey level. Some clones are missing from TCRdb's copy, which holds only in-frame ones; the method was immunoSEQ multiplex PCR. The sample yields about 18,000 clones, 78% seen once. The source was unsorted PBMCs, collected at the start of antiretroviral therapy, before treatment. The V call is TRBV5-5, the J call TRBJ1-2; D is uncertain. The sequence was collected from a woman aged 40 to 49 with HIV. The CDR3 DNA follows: TGTGCCAGCAGCTTGGTCGGATTCACCCGGGCCGTAGTTGGAGATGGCTACACCTTC. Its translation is CASSLVGFTRAVVGDGYTF.